This T cell receptor (beta chain) was obtained from a study of blood T cells in healthy people across ages. The germline V and J ends were trimmed by 11 bases and 14 bases, with 26 bases remaining between them. Looked up from germline, CDR1 is ENHRY and CDR2 is SYGVKD. The length of the CDR3 is 13 residues. Total RNA, at least 5.5 micrograms per sample, was extracted from PBMCs. Comment on this clonotype: Its cognate antigen is unknown.

The study's findings and limits: Significant beta diversity loss was already apparent by age approximately 40, declining roughly linearly. Naive CD4+ cells and diversity were both higher in long-lived donors than in aged donors. Naive T cell percentage and TCR beta diversity correlated strongly.

Next came a second PCR, run for about 7 to 11 cycles, which used a sample-barcoded 5' primer along with a J-beta primer mix. A single record per CDR3 protein comes from TCRdb applying MiXCR to the 5' RACE reads. Of some 1.5 million distinct CDR3 sequences in the sample, approximately 30% were seen once. The rearrangement links TRBV10-3 to TRBJ2-3, with D possibly TRBD2 on 6 matching bases. The sequencing sample was made of blood. This clonotype was obtained from a woman aged 30 to 39 in good health. The CDR3 coding sequence is TGTGCCGGATCCCGGGACTTAAAAGATACACGGTATTTT. This gives the protein CAGSRDLKDTRYF.